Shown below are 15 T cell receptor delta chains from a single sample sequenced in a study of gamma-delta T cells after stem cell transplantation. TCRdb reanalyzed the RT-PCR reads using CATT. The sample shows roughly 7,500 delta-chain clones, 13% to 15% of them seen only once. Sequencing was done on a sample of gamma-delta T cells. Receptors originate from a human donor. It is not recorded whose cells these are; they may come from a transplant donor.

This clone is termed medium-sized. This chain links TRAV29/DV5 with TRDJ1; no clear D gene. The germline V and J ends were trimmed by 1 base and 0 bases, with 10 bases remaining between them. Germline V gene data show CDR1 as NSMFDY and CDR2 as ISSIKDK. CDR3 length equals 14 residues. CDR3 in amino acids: CAASYSFNTDKLIF. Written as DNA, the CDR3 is TGTGCAGCAAGCTACAGCTTTAACACCGATAAACTCATCTTT.

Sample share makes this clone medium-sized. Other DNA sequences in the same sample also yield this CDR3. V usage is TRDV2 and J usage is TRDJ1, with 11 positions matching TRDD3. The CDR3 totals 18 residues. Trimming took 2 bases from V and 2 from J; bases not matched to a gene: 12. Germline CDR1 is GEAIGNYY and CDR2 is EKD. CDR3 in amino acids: CACDMVVVGDTQTDKLIF. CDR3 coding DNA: TGTGCCTGTGACATGGTTGTGGTGGGGGATACGCAGACCGATAAACTCATCTTT.

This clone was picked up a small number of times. Written as DNA, the CDR3 is TGTGCTCTTGGGGAGCCTAGGATACGGGACGATAAACTCATCTTT. It yields the protein CALGEPRIRDDKLIF. V usage is TRDV1 and J usage is TRDJ1; TRDD3 aligns across 7 bases. Germline lookup yields CDR1 TSWWSYY and CDR2 QGS. Trimming cost V 3 bases and J 4 bases; bases outside gene matches: 8. This CDR3 region has 15 residues.

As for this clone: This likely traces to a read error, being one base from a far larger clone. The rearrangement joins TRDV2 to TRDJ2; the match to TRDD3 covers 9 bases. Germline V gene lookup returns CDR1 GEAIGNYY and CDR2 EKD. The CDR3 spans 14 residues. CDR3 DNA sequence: TGTGCCCGTGACACTGGGGGATTGACAGCACAACTCTTCTTT. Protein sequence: CARDTGGLTAQLFF.

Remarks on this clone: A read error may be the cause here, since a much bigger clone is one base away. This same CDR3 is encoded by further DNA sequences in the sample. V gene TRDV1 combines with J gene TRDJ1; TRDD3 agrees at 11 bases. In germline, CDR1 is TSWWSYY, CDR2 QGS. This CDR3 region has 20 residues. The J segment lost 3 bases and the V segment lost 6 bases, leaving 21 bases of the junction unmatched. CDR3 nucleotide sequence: TGTGCTCTTGGAGAAGTTCTGGCTGACTGGGGGATAGGGGTAGCCGATAAACTCATCTTT. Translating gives CALGEVLADWGIGVADKLIF.

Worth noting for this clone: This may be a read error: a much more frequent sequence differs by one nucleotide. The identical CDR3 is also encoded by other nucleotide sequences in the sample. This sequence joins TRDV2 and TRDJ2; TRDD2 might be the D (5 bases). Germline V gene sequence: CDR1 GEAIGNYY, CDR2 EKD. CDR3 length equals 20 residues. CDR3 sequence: CACDTGLLACWRTLTAQLFF. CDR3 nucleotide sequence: TGTGCCTGCGACACCGGTCTCCTAGCTTGCTGGCGGACTTTGACAGCACAACTCTTCTTT.

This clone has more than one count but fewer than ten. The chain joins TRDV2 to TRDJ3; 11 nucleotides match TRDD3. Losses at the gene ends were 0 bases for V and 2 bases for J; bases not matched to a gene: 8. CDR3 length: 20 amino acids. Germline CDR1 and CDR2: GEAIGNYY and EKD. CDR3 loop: CACDTVLGDRSPWDTRQMFF. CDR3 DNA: TGTGCCTGTGACACCGTACTGGGGGATAGGAGTCCCTGGGACACCCGACAGATGTTTTTC.

This CDR3 is CAQDTLTGGYAYTDKLIF. CDR3 nucleotides: TGTGCTCAGGACACCCTTACTGGGGGATACGCGTACACCGATAAACTCATCTTT. This rearrangement joins TRAV38-2/DV8 to TRDJ1, with TRDD3 matching 13 bases. The CDR3 length is 18 residues. With 10 bases clipped from V and 0 bases from J, the junction kept 15 bases outside the gene matches. In germline, CDR1 is TSESDYY, CDR2 QEAYKQQN.

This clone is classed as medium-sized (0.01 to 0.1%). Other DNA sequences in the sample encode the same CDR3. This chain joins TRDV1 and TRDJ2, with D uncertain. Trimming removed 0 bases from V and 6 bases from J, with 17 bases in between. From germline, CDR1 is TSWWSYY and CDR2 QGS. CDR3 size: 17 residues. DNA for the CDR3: TGTGCTCTTGGGGAACTAGTATTCCCCCCGGGGCCAGCACAACTCTTCTTT. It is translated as CALGELVFPPGPAQLFF.

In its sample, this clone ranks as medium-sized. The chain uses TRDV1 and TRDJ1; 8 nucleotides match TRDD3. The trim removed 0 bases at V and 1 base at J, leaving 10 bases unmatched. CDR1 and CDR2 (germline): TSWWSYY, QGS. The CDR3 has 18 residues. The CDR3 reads CALGELWGYSVGTDKLIF. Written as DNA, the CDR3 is TGTGCTCTTGGGGAACTGTGGGGATACTCGGTAGGCACCGATAAACTCATCTTT.

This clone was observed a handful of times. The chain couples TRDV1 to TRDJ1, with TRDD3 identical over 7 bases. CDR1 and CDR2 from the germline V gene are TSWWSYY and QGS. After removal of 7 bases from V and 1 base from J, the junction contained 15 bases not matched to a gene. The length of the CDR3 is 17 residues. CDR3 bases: TGTGCTCTTGCCGCTTCCCGTGTACTGGGGTTCACCGATAAACTCATCTTT. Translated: CALAASRVLGFTDKLIF.

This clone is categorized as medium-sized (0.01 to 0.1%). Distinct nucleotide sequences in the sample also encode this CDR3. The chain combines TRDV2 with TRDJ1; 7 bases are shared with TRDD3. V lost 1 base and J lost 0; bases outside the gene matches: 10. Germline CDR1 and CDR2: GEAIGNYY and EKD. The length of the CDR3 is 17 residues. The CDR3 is CACDTLTLGAHTDKLIF. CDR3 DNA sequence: TGTGCCTGTGACACTCTAACCCTGGGGGCCCACACCGATAAACTCATCTTT.

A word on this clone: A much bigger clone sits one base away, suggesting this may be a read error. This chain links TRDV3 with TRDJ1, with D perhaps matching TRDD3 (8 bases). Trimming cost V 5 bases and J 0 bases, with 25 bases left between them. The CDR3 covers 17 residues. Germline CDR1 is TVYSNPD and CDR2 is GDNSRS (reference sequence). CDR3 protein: CAPPPSSVLGDTDKLIF. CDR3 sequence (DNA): TGTGCCCCCCCTCCTTCCTCCGTACTGGGGGACACCGATAAACTCATCTTT.

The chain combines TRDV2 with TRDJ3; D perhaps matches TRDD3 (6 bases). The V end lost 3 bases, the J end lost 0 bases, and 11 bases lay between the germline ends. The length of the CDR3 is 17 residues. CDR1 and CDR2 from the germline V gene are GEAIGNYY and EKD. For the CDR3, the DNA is TGTGCCTGTGACTGGGGGTCCAGCTCCTGGGACACCCGACAGATGTTTTTC. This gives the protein CACDWGSSSWDTRQMFF.

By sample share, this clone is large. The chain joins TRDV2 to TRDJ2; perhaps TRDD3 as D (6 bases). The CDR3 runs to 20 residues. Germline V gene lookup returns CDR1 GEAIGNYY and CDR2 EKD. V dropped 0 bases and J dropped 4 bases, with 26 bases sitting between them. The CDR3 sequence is CACDTAVSKDPWGETAQLFF. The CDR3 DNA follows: TGTGCCTGTGACACCGCGGTTTCCAAGGATCCCTGGGGTGAGACAGCACAACTCTTCTTT.